These T cell receptor beta chains were read from a single sample in a study of blood T cell repertoires in COVID-19. Clones were read by immunoSEQ multiplex PCR, and TCRdb kept only the in-frame ones, dropping some. This table holds under 300,000 clones, over 75% found once. The sample was peripheral blood. These receptors all come from a woman aged 35 to 49 who had recovered from COVID-19. Both conserved end residues are part of each CDR3. Fields, in order: D gene, V gene, J gene, clone size, CDR3 length, CDR3 protein, CDR3 DNA. The D gene is left open where the match is weak. Size is stated for part of the rows, as once, few or many counts, or as a class when the clone is expanded.

D: .
V: TRBV3-1/TRBV3-2
J: TRBJ2-7
size: .
length: 14
CDR3: CASSQETTFYEQYF
DNA: TGTGCCAGCAGCCAAGAAACGACTTTCTACGAGCAGTACTTC

D: .
V: TRBV19
J: TRBJ2-5
size: .
length: 15
CDR3: CASSNRGGGQETQYF
DNA: TGTGCCAGTAGCAACAGGGGGGGCGGCCAAGAGACCCAGTACTTC

D: TRBD1
V: TRBV24-1
J: TRBJ2-6
size: .
length: 19
CDR3: CATSGRPGTGNSGANVLTF
DNA: TGTGCCACCAGTGGCCGCCCCGGGACAGGAAACTCTGGGGCCAACGTCCTGACTTTC

D: TRBD2
V: TRBV5-1
J: TRBJ2-2
size: once
length: 14
CDR3: CASKTSANTGELFF
DNA: TGCGCCAGCAAGACTAGCGCAAACACCGGGGAGCTGTTTTTT

D: TRBD1
V: TRBV3-1/TRBV3-2
J: TRBJ2-5
size: .
length: 16
CDR3: CASSDRQQGDQETQYF
DNA: TGTGCCAGCAGCGATAGACAACAGGGGGACCAAGAGACCCAGTACTTC

D: .
V: TRBV11-2
J: TRBJ2-5
size: .
length: 14
CDR3: CASSLWERGETQYF
DNA: TGTGCCAGCAGCTTATGGGAGCGCGGGGAGACCCAGTACTTC

D: .
V: TRBV11-2
J: TRBJ2-5
size: .
length: 13
CDR3: CASSQYRAETQYF
DNA: TGTGCCAGCAGCCAATACAGGGCAGAGACCCAGTACTTC

D: TRBD2
V: TRBV27
J: TRBJ2-3
size: .
length: 15
CDR3: CASSSLAGGTDTQYF
DNA: TGTGCCAGCAGTTCCCTAGCGGGGGGCACAGATACGCAGTATTTT

D: .
V: TRBV9
J: TRBJ2-5
size: .
length: 14
CDR3: CASSVAGIGETQYF
DNA: TGTGCCAGCAGCGTGGCCGGGATTGGGGAGACCCAGTACTTC

D: TRBD1
V: TRBV5-1
J: TRBJ1-2
size: .
length: 15
CDR3: CASSELKGADYGYTF
DNA: TGCGCCAGCAGCGAGCTAAAGGGGGCTGACTATGGCTACACCTTC

D: .
V: TRBV6-6
J: TRBJ2-1
size: once
length: 17
CDR3: CASSRIWDGGLDNEQFF
DNA: TGTGCCAGCAGTCGGATATGGGATGGGGGACTTGACAATGAGCAGTTCTTC

D: .
V: TRBV18
J: TRBJ2-3
size: .
length: 14
CDR3: CASSPARGTDTQYF
DNA: TGTGCCAGCTCACCGGCCAGGGGAACAGATACGCAGTATTTT

D: .
V: TRBV7-2
J: TRBJ2-1
size: .
length: 15
CDR3: CASSLAHGEVSIPFF
DNA: TGTGCCAGCAGCTTAGCCCATGGGGAGGTTTCCATTCCGTTCTTC

D: .
V: TRBV14
J: TRBJ2-6
size: .
length: 16
CDR3: CASSYSQAPGANVLTF
DNA: TGTGCCAGCAGCTATTCACAGGCCCCTGGGGCCAACGTCCTGACTTTC

D: TRBD2
V: TRBV5-1
J: TRBJ2-7
size: few
length: 15
CDR3: CASSGGSGTSYEQYF
DNA: TGCGCCAGCAGCGGTGGTAGCGGGACATCCTACGAGCAGTACTTC

D: TRBD2
V: TRBV5-1
J: TRBJ2-2
size: .
length: 17
CDR3: CASSLAASGSYTGELFF
DNA: TGCGCCAGCAGCTTGGCCGCTAGCGGGAGTTACACCGGGGAGCTGTTTTTT

D: TRBD1
V: TRBV10-3
J: TRBJ2-3
size: .
length: 16
CDR3: CAISDPGTGRADTQYF
DNA: TGTGCCATCAGTGACCCCGGGACAGGGAGGGCAGATACGCAGTATTTT

D: .
V: TRBV18
J: TRBJ2-7
size: .
length: 13
CDR3: CASSPGASYEQYF
DNA: TGTGCCAGCTCACCAGGGGCCTCCTACGAGCAGTACTTC

D: TRBD2
V: TRBV3-1/TRBV3-2
J: TRBJ2-1
size: once
length: 17
CDR3: CASSQNDPGGPGNEQFF
DNA: TGTGCCAGCAGCCAAAACGATCCGGGGGGGCCAGGGAATGAGCAGTTCTTC

D: TRBD2
V: TRBV10-1
J: TRBJ2-7
size: .
length: 14
CDR3: CASLTSGTGYEQYF
DNA: TGCGCCAGCTTAACTAGCGGGACGGGCTACGAGCAGTACTTC

D: TRBD2
V: TRBV5-1
J: TRBJ2-1
size: once
length: 16
CDR3: CASSLLPLAAVGEQFF
DNA: TGCGCCAGCAGCTTGCTTCCACTAGCGGCCGTCGGTGAGCAGTTCTTC

D: TRBD2
V: TRBV29-1
J: TRBJ2-1
size: .
length: 15
CDR3: CSVEGVAGSYNEQFF
DNA: TGCAGCGTTGAGGGGGTAGCGGGCTCCTACAATGAGCAGTTCTTC

D: .
V: TRBV4-2
J: TRBJ2-2
size: .
length: 17
CDR3: CASSQVGLAVGSGELFF
DNA: TGTGCCAGCAGCCAAGTAGGCCTAGCTGTAGGATCCGGGGAGCTGTTTTTT

D: .
V: TRBV4-1
J: TRBJ1-4
size: .
length: 17
CDR3: CASSQDLADSEEEKLFF
DNA: TGCGCCAGCAGCCAAGATCTAGCCGACTCAGAGGAGGAAAAACTGTTTTTT

D: .
V: TRBV5-1
J: TRBJ2-2
size: few
length: 13
CDR3: CASSFGMAGELFF
DNA: TGCGCCAGCAGCTTCGGTATGGCCGGGGAGCTGTTTTTT

D: .
V: TRBV6-6
J: TRBJ1-5
size: .
length: 12
CDR3: CASTSASQPQHF
DNA: TGTGCCAGCACTTCAGCTAGTCAGCCCCAGCATTTT

D: .
V: TRBV27
J: TRBJ1-4
size: .
length: 15
CDR3: CASARGTGTNEKLFF
DNA: TGTGCCAGCGCCCGGGGAACGGGGACTAATGAAAAACTGTTTTTT

D: .
V: TRBV6-1
J: TRBJ1-2
size: .
length: 14
CDR3: CASSEATANYGYTF
DNA: TGTGCCAGCAGTGAAGCTACAGCTAACTATGGCTACACCTTC

D: TRBD2
V: TRBV6-5
J: TRBJ2-2
size: .
length: 15
CDR3: CASSYGGGEYGELFF
DNA: TGTGCCAGCAGTTACGGCGGGGGGGAGTACGGGGAGCTGTTTTTT

D: TRBD1
V: TRBV5-6
J: TRBJ2-2
size: .
length: 16
CDR3: CASSFGTGANTGELFF
DNA: TGTGCCAGCAGCTTCGGGACAGGGGCGAACACCGGGGAGCTGTTTTTT

D: TRBD1
V: TRBV7-2
J: TRBJ1-6
size: few
length: 16
CDR3: CASSLAQTGVGSPLHF
DNA: TGTGCCAGCAGCTTAGCCCAAACAGGGGTCGGATCACCCCTCCACTTT

D: .
V: TRBV15
J: TRBJ1-3
size: .
length: 14
CDR3: CATSASKKADTIYF
DNA: TGTGCCACCAGCGCCTCGAAAAAGGCGGACACCATATATTTT

D: .
V: TRBV7-9
J: TRBJ1-4
size: .
length: 14
CDR3: CASSLGTELEKLFF
DNA: TGTGCCAGCAGCTTAGGGACAGAACTTGAAAAACTGTTTTTT

D: TRBD2
V: TRBV18
J: TRBJ2-5
size: once
length: 13
CDR3: CASSPGLGETQYF
DNA: TGTGCCAGCTCGCCTGGACTAGGAGAGACCCAGTACTTC

D: .
V: TRBV29-1
J: TRBJ2-4
size: .
length: 12
CDR3: CSTRGGRNIQYF
DNA: TGCAGCACGAGAGGGGGAAGGAACATTCAGTACTTC

D: .
V: TRBV20-1
J: TRBJ1-5
size: .
length: 14
CDR3: CSASAGGPYEPQHF
DNA: TGCAGTGCTAGTGCGGGGGGGCCCTATGAACCCCAGCATTTT

D: TRBD2
V: TRBV28
J: TRBJ2-7
size: .
length: 14
CDR3: CASKSSGGRVEQYF
DNA: TGTGCCAGCAAAAGTAGCGGGGGTCGGGTAGAGCAGTACTTC

D: TRBD1
V: TRBV13
J: TRBJ2-7
size: .
length: 14
CDR3: CASSSGQGPREQYF
DNA: TGTGCCAGCAGCTCGGGACAGGGTCCGAGAGAGCAGTACTTC

D: TRBD1
V: TRBV11-2
J: TRBJ2-7
size: .
length: 15
CDR3: CASSYPGQGAYEQYF
DNA: TGTGCCAGCAGCTATCCGGGACAGGGGGCCTACGAGCAGTACTTC

D: TRBD2
V: TRBV12-5
J: TRBJ2-7
size: .
length: 15
CDR3: CASGLSSGRTYEQYF
DNA: TGTGCTAGTGGTTTGTCTAGCGGGAGAACCTACGAGCAGTACTTC

D: TRBD1
V: TRBV6-2/TRBV6-3
J: TRBJ2-7
size: .
length: 20
CDR3: CASSQPAAAGGRQGVDEQYF
DNA: TGTGCCAGCAGCCAACCCGCGGCCGCGGGTGGCAGACAGGGGGTGGACGAGCAGTACTTC

D: TRBD2
V: TRBV5-4
J: TRBJ2-2
size: .
length: 17
CDR3: CASSLGGLAANTGELFF
DNA: TGTGCCAGCAGCTTGGGGGGACTAGCGGCGAACACCGGGGAGCTGTTTTTT

D: TRBD1
V: TRBV27
J: TRBJ2-3
size: once
length: 15
CDR3: CASSSPDRVTDTQYF
DNA: TGTGCCAGCAGTTCACCGGACAGGGTCACAGATACGCAGTATTTT

D: .
V: TRBV2
J: TRBJ1-5
size: .
length: 12
CDR3: CASKIQYEPQHF
DNA: TGTGCCAGCAAAATTCAGTATGAGCCCCAGCATTTT

D: .
V: TRBV11-2
J: TRBJ2-4
size: .
length: 13
CDR3: CAIQAVAKNIQYF
DNA: TGTGCAATCCAAGCGGTAGCCAAAAACATTCAGTACTTC

D: .
V: TRBV7-9
J: TRBJ1-2
size: .
length: 15
CDR3: CASSGRTARNYGYTF
DNA: TGTGCCAGCAGCGGAAGGACAGCGAGAAACTATGGCTACACCTTC

D: .
V: TRBV12-3/TRBV12-4
J: TRBJ1-5
size: .
length: 13
CDR3: CASSFGSNQPQHF
DNA: TGTGCCAGCAGTTTCGGTAGCAATCAGCCCCAGCATTTT

D: TRBD1
V: TRBV5-1
J: TRBJ2-3
size: .
length: 13
CDR3: CASSDRAGDTQYF
DNA: TGCGCCAGCAGCGACAGGGCCGGAGATACGCAGTATTTT

D: TRBD2
V: TRBV7-3
J: TRBJ2-3
size: .
length: 18
CDR3: CASSPDRLAGGVTDTQYF
DNA: TGTGCCAGCAGCCCCGACCGACTAGCGGGAGGTGTTACAGATACGCAGTATTTT

D: TRBD2
V: TRBV6-5
J: TRBJ2-7
size: once
length: 15
CDR3: CASSYWEGPSYEQYF
DNA: TGTGCCAGCAGTTATTGGGAGGGCCCATCCTACGAGCAGTACTTC

D: .
V: TRBV5-6
J: TRBJ1-3
size: .
length: 16
CDR3: CASSGGDGTSGNTIYF
DNA: TGTGCCAGCAGCGGCGGGGACGGTACCTCTGGAAACACCATATATTTT